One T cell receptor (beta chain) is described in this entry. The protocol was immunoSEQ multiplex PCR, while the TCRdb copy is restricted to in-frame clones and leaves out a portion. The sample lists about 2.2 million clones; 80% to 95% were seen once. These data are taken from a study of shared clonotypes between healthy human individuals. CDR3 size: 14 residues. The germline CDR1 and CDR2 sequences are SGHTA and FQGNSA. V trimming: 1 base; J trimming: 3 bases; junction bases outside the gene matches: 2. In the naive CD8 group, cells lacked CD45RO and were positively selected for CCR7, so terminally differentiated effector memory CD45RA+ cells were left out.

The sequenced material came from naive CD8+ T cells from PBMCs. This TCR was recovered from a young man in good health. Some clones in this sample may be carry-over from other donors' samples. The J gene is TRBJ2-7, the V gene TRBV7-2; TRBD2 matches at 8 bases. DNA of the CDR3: TGTGCCAGCAGCTTAGTAACTAGCGGCTACGAGCAGTACTTC. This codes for CASSLVTSGYEQYF.